Shown below are 8 T cell receptor beta chains from a single sample sequenced in a study of OX40 agonist ivuxolimab in advanced cancers. Method: immunoSEQ multiplex PCR; TCRdb's copy keeps in-frame clones and lacks some. The sample carries tens of thousands of clones, about 85% recorded once. The starting material was CD4+ or CD8+ T cells sorted from blood, obtained in a trial of the OX40 agonist ivuxolimab. These receptors came from an adult with an advanced solid tumor such as melanoma, head and neck, liver or kidney cancer.

This clone has just one count. The chain couples TRBV5-1 to TRBJ2-3; no firm D call. Germline CDR1 SGHRS, CDR2 YFSETQ. The V end was cut by 0 bases, the J end by 4 bases, with 3 bases between. The length of the CDR3 is 12 residues. DNA of the CDR3: TGCGCCAGCAGCTTGGAGGCAGATACGCAGTATTTT. Its protein is CASSLEADTQYF.

Of note for this clone: The junction departs from the called germline gene at one end, perhaps through a read error. This chain uses TRBV7-7 with TRBJ2-5, with TRBD1 identical over 10 bases. CDR3 length equals 15 residues. Germline V gene lookup returns CDR1 SSHAT and CDR2 FNYEAQ (reference sequence). CDR3 DNA sequence: TGTGCTAGCAGCCCGGGACAGGGGTCCCAAGAGACCCAGTACTTC. This encodes CASSPGQGSQETQYF. Full variable domain (missing parts from reference TRBV7-7 and TRBJ2-5): GAGVSQSPRYKVTKRGQDVTLRCDPISSHATLYWYQQALGQGPEFLTYFNYEAQPDKSGLPSDRFSAERPEGSISTLTIQRTEQRDSAMYRCASSPGQGSQETQYFGPGTRLLVL.

This chain uses TRBV21-1 with TRBJ2-7; the DNA was not compared with TRBD1, the D call given in the table. TRBV21-1 is classified as a pseudogene. The CDR3 runs 14 residues. The CDR3 protein is CASSKLTGPYEQYF. For the CDR3, the DNA is TGTGCCAGCAGCAAATTGACAGGGCCCTACGAGCAGTACTTC.

The CDR3 region has the DNA TGTGCCAGCAGCCTCGGGAGTCTGGATGAGCAGTTCTTC. Its translation is CASSLGSLDEQFF. The rearrangement uses TRBV13 and TRBJ2-1, with D perhaps TRBD2 (6 bases). Trimming shortened V by 5 bases and J by 8 bases, and 13 bases separated the two germline ends. Germline V gene lookup returns CDR1 PRHDT and CDR2 FYEKMQ (reference sequence). The length of the CDR3 is 13 residues.

This clone was observed a handful of times. This chain connects TRBV7-2 to TRBJ2-6; 10 positions match TRBD2. The CDR3 is 19 residues long. Germline CDR1 SGHTA, CDR2 FQGNSA. The V segment lost 0 bases and the J segment 1 base; nucleotides outside the gene matches: 6. Written as DNA, the CDR3 is TGTGCCAGCAGCTTAGCTGGTAGCGGGAGGCGATCTGGGGCCAACGTCCTGACTTTC. This sequence encodes CASSLAGSGRRSGANVLTF.

This clone has only one observation. V gene TRBV6-5 combines with J gene TRBJ1-1; a possible D gene is TRBD1 (5 bases). This CDR3 is built from 14 residues. The V end was cut by 4 bases, the J end by 6 bases, with 15 bases between. Germline lookup yields CDR1 MNHEY and CDR2 SVGAGI. The CDR3 reads CASSLEGTTPEAFF. Here the CDR3 DNA reads TGTGCCAGCAGTTTGGAGGGGACCACTCCTGAAGCTTTCTTT.

V and J are TRBV7-2 and TRBJ2-2; D may be TRBD1 (6 bases). The length of the CDR3 is 16 residues. In germline, CDR1 is SGHTA, CDR2 FQGNSA. The V gene lost 2 bases and the J gene lost 2 bases, with 12 bases spanning the gap. CDR3 region: CASSLNRVKNTGELFF. The CDR3 nucleotides read TGTGCCAGCAGCTTAAACAGGGTGAAAAACACCGGGGAGCTGTTTTTT.

The V call is TRBV6-1, the J call TRBJ2-5; 9 bases are shared with TRBD2. Gene TRBJ2-7 matches the end of the DNA better, so the J call may be wrong. The length of the CDR3 is 13 residues. Germline CDR1 MNHNS, CDR2 SASEGT. The CDR3 loop is CASMSSGAYEQYF. CDR3 coding DNA: TGTGCCAGCATGTCTAGCGGGGCCTACGAGCAGTACTTC.